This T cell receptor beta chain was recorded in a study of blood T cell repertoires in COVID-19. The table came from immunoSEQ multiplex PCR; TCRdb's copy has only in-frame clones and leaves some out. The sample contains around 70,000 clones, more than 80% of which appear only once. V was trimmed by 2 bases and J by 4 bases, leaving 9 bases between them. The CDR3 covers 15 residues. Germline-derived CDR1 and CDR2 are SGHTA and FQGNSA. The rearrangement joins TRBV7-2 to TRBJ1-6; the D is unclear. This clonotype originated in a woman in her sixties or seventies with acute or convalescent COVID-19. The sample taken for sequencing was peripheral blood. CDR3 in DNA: TGTGCCAGCAGCTTACCGGGAGTTTATAATTCACCCCTCCACTTT. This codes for CASSLPGVYNSPLHF. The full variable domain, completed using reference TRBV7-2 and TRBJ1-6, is GAGVSQSPSNKVTEKGKDVELRCDPISGHTALYWYRQSLGQGLEFLIYFQGNSAPDKSGLPSDRFSAERTGGSVSTLTIQRTQQEDSAVYLCASSLPGVYNSPLHFGNGTRLTVT.